This TCR beta chain is from a study of human T cells and chemical hapten exposure. Study outcomes and limitations: Significantly more large CDR3 similarity clusters were formed by expanded TCRs than by controls.

This clonotype was counted many times. Its antigen remains unknown. The germline V gene encodes CDR1 SGHDT and CDR2 YYEEEE. With 1 base clipped from V and 0 bases from J, the junction kept 9 bases outside the gene matches. This CDR3 region has 17 residues. Time point here: patch test 3, about 24 weeks after DPC sensitization. The treatment is: therapeutic diphenylcyclopropenone sensitization with weekly scalp DPC. Each CDR3 protein is one row after TCRdb ran MiXCR on the RACE reads. Here the sample spans roughly 60,000 distinct CDR3 sequences, 9.5% to 15% being singletons. The receptor's source is a man aged 30 to 45 with alopecia areata. Some clones in this sample may be carry-over from other donors' samples. The chain carries TRBV5-6 and TRBJ1-1, with 7 positions matching TRBD1. The specimen comprised whole blood, sampled in connection with sensitization to the hapten diphenylcyclopropenone (DPC). The CDR3 DNA reads TGTGCCAGCAGCTTGATAAGCAGGGGGATCATGAACACTGAAGCTTTCTTT. Amino acid sequence: CASSLISRGIMNTEAFF. The full variable domain, completed using reference TRBV5-6 and TRBJ1-1, is DAGVTQSPTHLIKTRGQQVTLRCSPKSGHDTVSWYQQALGQGPQFIFQYYEEEERQRGNFPDRFSGHQFPNYSSELNVNALLLGDSALYLCASSLISRGIMNTEAFFGQGTRLTVV.